These 6 T cell receptor beta chains were sequenced from one sample in a study of shared clonotypes between healthy human individuals. This table comes from immunoSEQ multiplex PCR, and its TCRdb copy is limited to in-frame clones, with some not included. Of 1,100,000 or so clones listed, 75% to 85% were seen once; the top ten hold roughly 0.56%. The sequenced sample was memory CD4+ T cells from PBMCs. The subset was: CD45RA-negative fraction. The receptors here all came from a man between 18 and 29 years old in good health. Some clones in this sample may be carry-over from other donors' samples.

Written as DNA, the CDR3 is TGTGCCAGCAGTTATCGGTCCGGGGAGCTGTTTTTT. This encodes CASSYRSGELFF. J is TRBJ2-2 and V is TRBV6-6; D gene ambiguous. The CDR3 length is 12 residues. The V and J ends lost 3 bases and 6 bases respectively, with 5 bases between them. Germline lookup yields CDR1 MNHNY and CDR2 SVGAGI (reference sequence).

V and J are TRBV7-6 and TRBJ1-3; possibly TRBD1 for D (5 bases). In germline, CDR1 is SGHVS, CDR2 FNYEAQ. The length of the CDR3 is 16 residues. V was clipped by 3 bases and J by 4 bases, with 16 bases between them. The CDR3 bases are TGTGCCAGCAGCTTGGGAGGTCGGGGACGGGGAAACACCATATATTTT. Protein product: CASSLGGRGRGNTIYF.

The chain employs TRBV9 and TRBJ2-1, with 11 bases fitting TRBD2. The CDR3 covers 17 residues. V gave up 0 bases and J gave up 7 bases; unmatched junction bases: 9. Germline V gene sequence: CDR1 SGDLS, CDR2 YYNGEE. The CDR3 loop is CASSVGRGLAGGNEQFF. CDR3 DNA: TGTGCCAGCAGCGTAGGCCGAGGTCTAGCGGGAGGAAATGAGCAGTTCTTC.

The rearrangement uses TRBV2 and TRBJ1-2; D is unresolved. Looked up from germline, CDR1 is SNHLY and CDR2 is FYNNEI. Trimming took 8 bases from V and 1 from J, leaving 14 bases between them. The CDR3 sequence is 14 residues long. The CDR3: CASAESTNNYGYTF. The CDR3 nucleotides read TGTGCCAGCGCTGAAAGTACAAATAACTATGGCTACACCTTC.

The chain employs TRBV5-1 and TRBJ2-3; D may be TRBD1 or TRBD2 (5 bases each). Germline V lookup: CDR1 SGHRS, CDR2 YFSETQ. Trimming took off 3 bases at V and 2 bases at J, with 13 bases between the two ends. CDR3 length: 15 residues. In DNA, the CDR3 is TGCGCCAGCAGCTCGTCGTGGGGACCCACAGATACGCAGTATTTT. Translated, it gives CASSSSWGPTDTQYF.

This sequence joins TRBV11-2 and TRBJ1-2; 7 bases are a match to TRBD1. J was trimmed by 5 bases and V by 1 base; bases with no gene match: 10. From germline, CDR1 is SGHAT and CDR2 FQNNGV. The CDR3 consists of 16 residues. CDR3 coding DNA: TGTGCCAGCAGCTTAGGTGGACAGGTAACACGGTATGGCTACACCTTC. Protein sequence: CASSLGGQVTRYGYTF.